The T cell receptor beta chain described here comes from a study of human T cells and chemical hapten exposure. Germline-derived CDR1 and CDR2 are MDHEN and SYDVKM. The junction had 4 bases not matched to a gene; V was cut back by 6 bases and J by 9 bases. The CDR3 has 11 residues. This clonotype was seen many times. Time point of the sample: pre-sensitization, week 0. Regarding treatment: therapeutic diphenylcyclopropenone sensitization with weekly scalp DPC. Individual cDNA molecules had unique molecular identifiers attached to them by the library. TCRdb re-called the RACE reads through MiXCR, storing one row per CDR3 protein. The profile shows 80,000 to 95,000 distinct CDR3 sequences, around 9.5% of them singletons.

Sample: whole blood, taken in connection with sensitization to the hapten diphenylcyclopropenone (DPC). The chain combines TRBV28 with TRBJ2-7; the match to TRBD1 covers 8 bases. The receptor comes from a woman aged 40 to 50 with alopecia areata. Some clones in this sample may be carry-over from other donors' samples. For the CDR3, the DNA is TGTGCCAGCAGGGACAGGGTCGGGCAGTACTTC. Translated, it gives CASRDRVGQYF.